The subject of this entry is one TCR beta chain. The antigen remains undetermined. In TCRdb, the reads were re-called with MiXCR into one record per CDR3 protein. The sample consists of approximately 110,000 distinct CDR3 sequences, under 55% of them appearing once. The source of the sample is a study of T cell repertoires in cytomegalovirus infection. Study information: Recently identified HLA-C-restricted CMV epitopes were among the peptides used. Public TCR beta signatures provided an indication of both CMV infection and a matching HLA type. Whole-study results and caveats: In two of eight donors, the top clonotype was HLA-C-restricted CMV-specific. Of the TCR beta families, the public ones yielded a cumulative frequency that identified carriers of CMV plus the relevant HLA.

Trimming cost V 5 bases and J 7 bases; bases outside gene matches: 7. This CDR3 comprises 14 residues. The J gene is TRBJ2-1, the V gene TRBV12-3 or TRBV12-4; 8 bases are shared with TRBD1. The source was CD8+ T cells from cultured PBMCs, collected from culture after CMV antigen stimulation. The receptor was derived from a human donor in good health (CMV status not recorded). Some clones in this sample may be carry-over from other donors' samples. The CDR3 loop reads CASSPQGAGNEQFF. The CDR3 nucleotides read TGTGCCAGCAGTCCCCAGGGGGCCGGGAATGAGCAGTTCTTC.